This entry concerns a single TCR beta chain. Its antigen is still unknown. Per-base qualities were not stored, and no clone one base away is much larger. This record comes from a study of T cell repertoires in cytomegalovirus infection (dated by TCRdb to the late 2010s). About the investigation overall: Donor HLA type was relevant to the analysis, because carriage of CMV infection together with the matching HLA type was indicated by public TCR beta signatures.

Taken from cysteine to phenylalanine, the CDR3 has 15 residues. The retained sequence is limited to the CDR3, 45 bases, with the frame set at the first base. V loses 5 bases at its end and J loses 4 bases; junction bases beyond the gene matches: 9. The listed sequencing device is Illumina HiSeq 1500. TCRdb's own reprocessing of the public reads used fastp at Q25 and MiXCR and kept productive beta chains. Each record represents a unique CDR3 protein, reported with the most common genes and DNA among its rows. Across this sample there are more than 350,000 distinct CDR3 sequences, with approximately 32% seen only once. The ten largest clones capture about 13% of the sample. The paper as a whole reports these results and caveats: In both this cohort and an independent roughly 330-donor cohort, the cumulative frequency of public TCR beta family members distinguished carriers of CMV infection plus the relevant HLA type. In the ex vivo response, HLA-C-restricted CMV-specific TCR beta clonotypes were dominant, and in two of eight donors the single most frequent clonotype came from this HLA-C-restricted group.

The sequence was collected from a human donor in good health (CMV status not recorded). Some clones in this sample may be carry-over from other donors' samples. The sample taken for sequencing was PBMCs. The chain uses TRBV12-3 or TRBV12-4 and TRBJ2-5; TRBD2 matches 8 bases in the middle. The CDR3 in this case is CASSPHRGGSETQYF. The DNA sequence follows: TGTGCCAGCAGTCCCCACCGGGGGGGGTCAGAGACCCAGTACTTC.